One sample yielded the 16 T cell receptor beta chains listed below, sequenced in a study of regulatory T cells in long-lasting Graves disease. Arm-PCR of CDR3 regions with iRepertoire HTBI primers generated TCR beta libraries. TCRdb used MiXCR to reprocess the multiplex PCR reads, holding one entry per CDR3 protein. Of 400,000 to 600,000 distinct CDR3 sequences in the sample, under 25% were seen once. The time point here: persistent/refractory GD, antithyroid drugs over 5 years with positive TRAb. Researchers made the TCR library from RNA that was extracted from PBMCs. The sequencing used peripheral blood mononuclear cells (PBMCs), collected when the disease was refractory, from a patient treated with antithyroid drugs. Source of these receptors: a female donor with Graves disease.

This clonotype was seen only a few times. CDR3 amino acids: CASSPLAGTSYEQYF. CDR3 coding DNA: TGTGCCAGCAGCCCACTAGCGGGGACTTCCTACGAGCAGTACTTC. V and J are TRBV7-2 and TRBJ2-7, with 10 bases aligning to TRBD2. The CDR3 runs to 15 residues. Germline lookup yields CDR1 SGHTA and CDR2 FQGNSA. V gave up 5 bases and J gave up 1 base; unmatched junction bases: 5.

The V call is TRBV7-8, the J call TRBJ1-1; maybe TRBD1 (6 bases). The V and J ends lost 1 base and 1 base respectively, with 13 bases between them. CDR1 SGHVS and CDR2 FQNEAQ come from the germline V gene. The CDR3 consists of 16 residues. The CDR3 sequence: CASSLETGDQNTEAFF. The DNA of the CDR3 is TGTGCCAGCAGCTTAGAGACAGGAGATCAGAACACTGAAGCTTTCTTT.

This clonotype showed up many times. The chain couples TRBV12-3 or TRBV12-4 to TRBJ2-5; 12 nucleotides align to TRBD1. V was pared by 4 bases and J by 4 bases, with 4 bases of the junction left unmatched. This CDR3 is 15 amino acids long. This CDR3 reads CASSSGTGGAETQYF. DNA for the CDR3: TGTGCCAGCAGTTCCGGGACAGGGGGCGCAGAGACCCAGTACTTC.

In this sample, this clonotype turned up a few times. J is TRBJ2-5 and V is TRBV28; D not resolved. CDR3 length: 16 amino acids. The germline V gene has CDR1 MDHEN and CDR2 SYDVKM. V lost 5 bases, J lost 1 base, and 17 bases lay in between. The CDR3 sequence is CASSPPPSQVQETQYF. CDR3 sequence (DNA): TGTGCCAGCAGTCCCCCCCCTAGTCAGGTCCAAGAGACCCAGTACTTC. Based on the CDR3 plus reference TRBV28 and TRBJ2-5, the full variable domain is DVKVTQSSRYLVKRTGEKVFLECVQDMDHENMFWYRQDPGLGLRLIYFSYDVKMKEKGDIPEGYSVSREKKERFSLILESASTNQTSMYLCASSPPPSQVQETQYFGPGTRLLVL.

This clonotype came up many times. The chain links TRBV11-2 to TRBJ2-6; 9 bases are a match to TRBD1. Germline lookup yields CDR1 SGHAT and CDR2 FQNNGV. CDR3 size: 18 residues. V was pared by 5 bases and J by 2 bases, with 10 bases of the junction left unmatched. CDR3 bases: TGTGCCAGCAGCGCACTCGGGACAGGGTGGGCTGGGGCCAACGTCCTGACTTTC. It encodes CASSALGTGWAGANVLTF.

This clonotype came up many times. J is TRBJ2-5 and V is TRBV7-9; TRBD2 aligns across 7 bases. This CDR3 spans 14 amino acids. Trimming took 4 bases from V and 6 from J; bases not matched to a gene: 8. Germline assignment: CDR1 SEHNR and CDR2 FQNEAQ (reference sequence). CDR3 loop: CASSSPGLGQTQYF. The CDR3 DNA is TGTGCCAGCAGCTCCCCCGGACTAGGACAGACCCAGTACTTC.

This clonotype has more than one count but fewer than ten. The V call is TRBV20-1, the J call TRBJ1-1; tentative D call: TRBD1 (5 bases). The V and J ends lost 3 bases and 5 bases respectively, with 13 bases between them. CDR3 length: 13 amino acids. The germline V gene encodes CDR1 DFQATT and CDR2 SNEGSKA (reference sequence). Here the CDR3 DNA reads TGCAGTGCTAGTTTTCAGGGTGGGACTGAAGCTTTCTTT. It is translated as CSASFQGGTEAFF.

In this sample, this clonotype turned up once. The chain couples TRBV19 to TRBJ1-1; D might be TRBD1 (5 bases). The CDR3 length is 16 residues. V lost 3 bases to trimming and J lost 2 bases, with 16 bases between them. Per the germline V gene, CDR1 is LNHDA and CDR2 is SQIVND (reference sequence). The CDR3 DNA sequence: TGTGCCAGTAGTATTGGCCCCCCGGGGACCAACACTGAAGCTTTCTTT. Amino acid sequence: CASSIGPPGTNTEAFF.

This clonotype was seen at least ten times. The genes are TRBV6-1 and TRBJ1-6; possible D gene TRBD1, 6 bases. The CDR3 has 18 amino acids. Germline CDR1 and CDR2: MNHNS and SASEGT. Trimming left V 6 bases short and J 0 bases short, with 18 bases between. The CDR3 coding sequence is TGTGCCAGCAGCGGACTAGGAGACAGGAGCTCCTATAATTCACCCCTCCACTTT. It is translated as CASSGLGDRSSYNSPLHF.

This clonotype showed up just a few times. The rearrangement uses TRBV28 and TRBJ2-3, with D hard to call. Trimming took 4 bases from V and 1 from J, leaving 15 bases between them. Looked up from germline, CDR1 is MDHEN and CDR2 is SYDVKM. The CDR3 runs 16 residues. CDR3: CASSSATAVGTDTQYF. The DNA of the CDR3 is TGTGCCAGCAGTTCAGCCACCGCCGTGGGCACAGATACGCAGTATTTT. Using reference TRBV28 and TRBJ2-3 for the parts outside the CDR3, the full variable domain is DVKVTQSSRYLVKRTGEKVFLECVQDMDHENMFWYRQDPGLGLRLIYFSYDVKMKEKGDIPEGYSVSREKKERFSLILESASTNQTSMYLCASSSATAVGTDTQYFGPGTRLTVL.

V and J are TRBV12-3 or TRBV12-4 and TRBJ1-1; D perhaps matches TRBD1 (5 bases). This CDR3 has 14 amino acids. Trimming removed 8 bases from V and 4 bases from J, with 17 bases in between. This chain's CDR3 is CASGSWGRITEAFF. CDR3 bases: TGTGCCAGCGGGTCCTGGGGACGGATCACTGAAGCTTTCTTT.

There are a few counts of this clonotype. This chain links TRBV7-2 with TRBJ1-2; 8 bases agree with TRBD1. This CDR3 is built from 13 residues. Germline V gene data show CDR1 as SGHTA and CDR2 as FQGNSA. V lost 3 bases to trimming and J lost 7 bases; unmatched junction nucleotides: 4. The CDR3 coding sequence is TGTGCCAGCAGCTTTTCAGGGGGCTCTGGCTACACCTTC. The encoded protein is CASSFSGGSGYTF. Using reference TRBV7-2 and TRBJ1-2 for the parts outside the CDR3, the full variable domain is GAGVSQSPSNKVTEKGKDVELRCDPISGHTALYWYRQSLGQGLEFLIYFQGNSAPDKSGLPSDRFSAERTGGSVSTLTIQRTQQEDSAVYLCASSFSGGSGYTFGSGTRLTVV.

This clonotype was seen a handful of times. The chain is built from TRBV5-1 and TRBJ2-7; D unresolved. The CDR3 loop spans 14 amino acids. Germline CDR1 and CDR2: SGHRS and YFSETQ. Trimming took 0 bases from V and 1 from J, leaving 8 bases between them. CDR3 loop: CASSLGADSYEQYF. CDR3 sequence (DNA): TGCGCCAGCAGCTTGGGTGCAGATTCCTACGAGCAGTACTTC.

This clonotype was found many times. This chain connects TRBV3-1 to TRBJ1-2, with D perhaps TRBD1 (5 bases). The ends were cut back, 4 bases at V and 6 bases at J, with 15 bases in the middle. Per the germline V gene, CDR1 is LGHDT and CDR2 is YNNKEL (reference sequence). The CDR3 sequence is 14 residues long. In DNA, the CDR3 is TGTGCCAGCAGCCTCCTATCACCAGGGCATGGCTACACCTTC. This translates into CASSLLSPGHGYTF. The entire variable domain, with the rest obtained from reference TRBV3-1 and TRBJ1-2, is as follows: DTAVSQTPKYLVTQMGNDKSIKCEQNLGHDTMYWYKQDSKKFLKIMFSYNNKELIINETVPNRFSPKSPDKAHLNLHINSLELGDSAVYFCASSLLSPGHGYTFGSGTRLTVV.

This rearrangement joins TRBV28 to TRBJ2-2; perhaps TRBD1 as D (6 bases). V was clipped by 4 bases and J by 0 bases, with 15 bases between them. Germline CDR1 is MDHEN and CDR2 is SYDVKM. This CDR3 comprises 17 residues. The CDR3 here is CASSSLRGQTNTGELFF. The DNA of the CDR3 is TGTGCCAGCAGTTCCCTCAGGGGACAAACGAACACCGGGGAGCTGTTTTTT. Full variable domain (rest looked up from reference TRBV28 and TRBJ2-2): DVKVTQSSRYLVKRTGEKVFLECVQDMDHENMFWYRQDPGLGLRLIYFSYDVKMKEKGDIPEGYSVSREKKERFSLILESASTNQTSMYLCASSSLRGQTNTGELFFGEGSRLTVL.

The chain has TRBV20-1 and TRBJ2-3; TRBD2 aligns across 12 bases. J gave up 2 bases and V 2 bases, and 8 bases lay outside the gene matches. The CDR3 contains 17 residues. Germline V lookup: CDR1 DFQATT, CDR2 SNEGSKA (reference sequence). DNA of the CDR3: TGCAGTGCTAGAACCCAGACTAGCGGGAGTTACACAGATACGCAGTATTTT. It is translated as CSARTQTSGSYTDTQYF.